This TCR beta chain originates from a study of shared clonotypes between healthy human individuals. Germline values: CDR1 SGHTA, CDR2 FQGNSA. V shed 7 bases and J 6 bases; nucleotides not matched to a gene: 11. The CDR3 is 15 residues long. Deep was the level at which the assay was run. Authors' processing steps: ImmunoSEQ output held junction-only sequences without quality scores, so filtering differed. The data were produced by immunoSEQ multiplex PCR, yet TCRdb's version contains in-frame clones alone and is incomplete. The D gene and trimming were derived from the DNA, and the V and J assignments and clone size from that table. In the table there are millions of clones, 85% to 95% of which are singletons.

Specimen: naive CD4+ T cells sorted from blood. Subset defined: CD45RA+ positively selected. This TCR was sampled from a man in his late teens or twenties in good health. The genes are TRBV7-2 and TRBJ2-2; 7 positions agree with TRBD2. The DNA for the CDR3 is TGTGCCAGCAATATCCCCGGGGGAGGGCCCGGGGAGCTGTTTTTT. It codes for CASNIPGGGPGELFF.